This T cell receptor beta chain originates from a study of cytomegalovirus exposure and HLA in healthy donors listed by TCRdb under 2017. Background on the whole study: A later analysis indicated that the 110 or so validation repertoires were generated on the platform also employed for the roughly 650 repertoires of the first cohort. High-throughput TCR immunosequencing, statistical association of individual TCRs with disease status, and machine learning were combined to predict cytomegalovirus infection status. The study was designed to test whether signatures of past pathogen exposure could be identified by cataloging public T cell receptors. In addition to the first cohort of roughly 670 subjects, a separate validation cohort of under 150 different subjects was used. What the study reported, not specific to this receptor: A total of fewer than 200 TCR beta chains were listed by the study as associated with cytomegalovirus. Most TCR sequences were seen in very few donors, while some public TCRs were found in many individuals. A later analysis had no HLA typing for the validation cohort, so co-occurrence there was scored across all 120 repertoires. In vitro tests confirmed that a few of the cytomegalovirus-associated TCR beta chains recognize cytomegalovirus antigens. A later analysis found that TCRs clustered in the first cohort also tended to co-occur in the 120 validation repertoires, with more than 90% of cluster scores above 0. The authors suggested that the approach could potentially be generalized to other disease states and immunological phenotypes. Cytomegalovirus status was reported to be diagnosed by the classifier with high specificity and sensitivity in both the original and validation cohorts.

Library method: the immunoSEQ multiplex PCR assay. The paper's processing steps were these. To diagnose cytomegalovirus status from the catalog of TCR beta chain sequences, a statistical classification framework was built. Not all clones reach the TCRdb copy of this immuneACCESS table, which keeps in-frame sequences only. Checked studies attribute under half of the gap to unresolved V genes and leave the rest unexplained. That table is the source of V, J and clone size, and D and trimming were worked out from the DNA. Across this sample there are 130,000 or so clones, with 89% seen only once. In total, the top ten clones hold 0.95% to 1.5% of the sample. The germline V gene encodes CDR1 SGHRS and CDR2 YFSETQ. The junction shows trimming of 4 bases on V and 5 bases on J, and the gene matches do not reach 4 bases of it. From cysteine to phenylalanine, the CDR3 is 15 amino acids long. The CDR3 DNA has 45 bases and is translated from base 1.

The donors were included in the validation cohort of 130 or so subjects, a group kept apart from the roughly 690-subject first cohort. Regarding this clone: Its specific antigen is unknown. No per-base quality is available; no much larger clone lies one base away.

The sample comprised PBMCs. Recombination connected TRBV5-1 to TRBJ2-1, with 12 junctional bases fitting TRBD2. This clonotype was sampled from a woman aged 18-29 years in good health and CMV-seronegative. This receptor carries the CDR3 CASSQRLAGDNEQFF. The bases read TGCGCCAGCAGCCAGAGACTAGCGGGGGACAATGAGCAGTTCTTC.